This T cell receptor (beta chain) was observed in a study of CD8+CD57+ T cells in acquired aplastic anemia. On the study more broadly: Isolated CD4+ and CD8+ cells, once sorted, yielded DNA averaging around 3 ug.

It was genomic DNA that served as the template for profiling TCR beta VDJ and CDR3. A single record per CDR3 protein comes from TCRdb applying MiXCR to the reads. Of about 150,000 distinct CDR3 sequences listed, less than 60% were seen once; the top ten hold around 12%. Notes on the study in general: Over 25 shared CD8+ CDR3s appeared highly expressed within patients' immunodominant clones. Any difference that existed in CD8+ Simpson's diversity between patients and controls was not significant.

A word on this clonotype: Its antigen remains unidentified.

Trimming cost V 3 bases and J 7 bases; bases outside gene matches: 9. The CDR3 covers 17 residues. Per germline, CDR1 LGHNA and CDR2 YNFKEQ. Previously, flow cytometry had revealed CD8+CD57+ cell expansion in the patients chosen for sequencing. The specimen sequenced was sorted CD4+, CD8+, or CD8+CD57+ T cells (not recorded which) from PBMCs. This TCR was sampled from a human donor with aplastic anemia. This chain links TRBV4-2 with TRBJ1-6; 10 nucleotides align to TRBD1. CDR3: CASSHRNDRGPNSPLHF. In nucleotides, the CDR3 is TGTGCCAGCAGCCATCGAAACGACAGGGGGCCCAATTCACCCCTCCACTTT.